This TCR beta chain was obtained from a study of OX40 agonist ivuxolimab in advanced cancers. Using immunoSEQ multiplex PCR, the repertoire was profiled, and TCRdb retains in-frame clones only, with some absent. The table lists about 79,000 clones, more than 80% of them singletons. Study findings and constraints: Several nonresponders also turned out to have low normalized T-cell clonal expansion.

This clone came up a few times. Its matching antigen is unknown. Germline V CDR1 and CDR2: MDHEN, SYDVKM. This CDR3 is built from 12 residues. The V gene lost 7 bases and the J gene lost 4 bases, with 10 bases spanning the gap. The material sequenced was CD4+ or CD8+ T cells sorted from blood, taken in a trial of the OX40 agonist ivuxolimab. This chain joins TRBV28 and TRBJ1-2; D not certain. The receptor comes from an adult with an advanced solid tumor such as melanoma, head and neck, liver or kidney cancer. Here the CDR3 DNA reads TGTGCCAGCAACCGTATCGGCTATGGCTACACCTTC. Translating it yields CASNRIGYGYTF.